This T cell receptor beta chain was documented in a study of CD8 T cells in ankylosing spondylitis. TCRdb used MiXCR to reprocess the 5' RACE reads, holding one entry per CDR3 protein. The sample holds 190,000 or so distinct CDR3 sequences, about 13% seen once. This CDR3 spans 16 amino acids. V lost 8 bases and J lost 3; bases outside the gene matches: 10. Germline V gives CDR1 LNHNV, CDR2 YYDKDF (reference sequence). V gene TRBV15 combines with J gene TRBJ2-3, with 11 positions matching TRBD2. The sample taken for sequencing was blood, either unsorted or a sorted T cell fraction (not recorded which). This clonotype was obtained from a male donor with ankylosing spondylitis or in good health (not recorded which). The CDR3 bases are TGTGCCACCCAACCCCTGACTAGCGGGACAACAGATACGCAGTATTTT. It encodes CATQPLTSGTTDTQYF.